This is a list of T cell receptor beta chains from one sample in a study of T-cell memory formation after mild COVID-19. A single record per CDR3 protein comes from TCRdb applying MiXCR to the 5' RACE reads. The sample holds about 310,000 distinct CDR3 sequences, just under 20% seen once. Sample: PBMCs or a T cell subset sorted from them (not recorded which). The receptors here all came from a young man who had mild COVID-19 (a few samples of this study predate the infection). Cell type and time point are not known. Both conserved end residues are part of each CDR3. The order of the fields is V gene, clone size, D gene, J gene, CDR3 protein, CDR3 DNA. A D gene is named only where the DNA matches it firmly. The size field is filled for only some rows; it gives once, few, many or a size class.

>TRBV24-1|NA|NA|TRBJ2-2
CATSHTRNTGELFF
TGTGCCACCAGTCATACGAGGAACACCGGGGAGCTGTTTTTT
>TRBV4-3|few|NA|TRBJ2-3
CASSQDEQGRTDTQYF
TGCGCCAGCAGCCAAGATGAGCAGGGGAGGACAGATACGCAGTATTTT
>TRBV3-1|many|NA|TRBJ2-5
CASSQDRETQYF
TGTGCCAGCAGCCAGGACCGAGAGACCCAGTACTTC
>TRBV10-3|few|NA|TRBJ2-3
CAISEEQFRDTQYF
TGTGCCATCAGCGAAGAACAATTTAGAGATACGCAGTATTTT
>TRBV7-3|NA|NA|TRBJ1-2
CASSGDSGLGYTF
TGTGCCAGCAGCGGGGACTCAGGTCTTGGCTACACCTTC
>TRBV7-8|few|TRBD1|TRBJ2-7
CASSLDRFNYEQYF
TGTGCCAGCAGCTTGGACAGGTTCAACTACGAGCAGTACTTC
>TRBV5-6|NA|NA|TRBJ1-6
CASSWSNSPLHF
TGTGCCAGCAGCTGGAGTAATTCACCCCTCCACTTT
>TRBV5-6|NA|TRBD2|TRBJ2-1
CASSRPLAGIYEQFF
TGTGCCAGCAGCCGCCCACTAGCGGGGATCTATGAGCAGTTCTTC
>TRBV6-5|few|NA|TRBJ2-1
CASREYRAAGNEQFF
TGTGCCAGCAGGGAATACAGGGCAGCGGGCAATGAGCAGTTCTTC
>TRBV5-1|few|NA|TRBJ1-2
CASSYRGAMSYTF
TGCGCCAGCAGCTATAGGGGGGCCATGAGCTACACCTTC
>TRBV21-1|NA|NA|TRBJ2-1
CASGRGLVYNEQFF
TGTGCCAGCGGTCGGGGGTTGGTTTACAATGAGCAGTTCTTC
>TRBV7-2|NA|TRBD2|TRBJ2-5
CASSLDGTTREAQYF
TGTGCCAGCAGCTTAGACGGGACTACCAGGGAGGCCCAGTACTTC
>TRBV7-2|NA|NA|TRBJ1-2
CASSRLQGGDYGYTF
TGTGCCAGCAGCAGATTACAGGGAGGGGACTATGGCTACACCTTC
>TRBV19|NA|NA|TRBJ1-6
CASSTQAAPLHF
TGTGCCAGTAGTACACAGGCGGCACCCCTCCACTTT
>TRBV12-3/TRBV12-4|NA|TRBD1|TRBJ1-5
CASSYQGQGDQPQHF
TGTGCCAGCAGTTACCAGGGACAGGGAGACCAGCCCCAGCATTTT
>TRBV4-1|few|NA|TRBJ2-1
CASSLGFRGLYNEQFF
TGCGCCAGCAGCCTGGGGTTTCGAGGCTTGTACAATGAGCAGTTCTTC
>TRBV6-2/TRBV6-3|NA|NA|TRBJ1-1
CASITGAEAFF
TGTGCCAGCATCACGGGGGCTGAAGCTTTCTTT
>TRBV7-9|few|NA|TRBJ2-6
CANPPGLGANVLTF
TGTGCCAACCCTCCAGGGTTGGGGGCCAACGTCCTGACTTTC
>TRBV14|few|TRBD1|TRBJ2-1
CASSRLNPGQTIHEQFF
TGTGCCAGCAGTCGCCTTAATCCGGGACAGACAATCCATGAGCAGTTCTTC
>TRBV20-1|NA|NA|TRBJ2-3
CSRASSTDTQYF
TGCAGTAGAGCGAGTAGCACAGATACGCAGTATTTT
>TRBV29-1|NA|NA|TRBJ1-1
CSVSGNTEAFF
TGCAGCGTTTCTGGGAACACTGAAGCTTTCTTT
>TRBV12-3/TRBV12-4|NA|NA|TRBJ1-2
CASSFGIMGYGYTF
TGTGCCAGCAGTTTTGGGATAATGGGCTATGGCTACACCTTC
>TRBV6-2/TRBV6-3|few|NA|TRBJ1-1
CASSSRVWVNTEAFF
TGTGCCAGCAGCTCTAGGGTGTGGGTGAACACTGAAGCTTTCTTT
>TRBV10-3|few|NA|TRBJ2-5
CAISVAGAEETQYF
TGTGCCATCAGTGTCGCTGGGGCCGAGGAGACCCAGTACTTC
>TRBV2|NA|NA|TRBJ2-1
CASSEGGSISYNEQFF
TGTGCCAGCAGTGAAGGGGGGTCGATCTCCTACAATGAGCAGTTCTTC
>TRBV15|few|NA|TRBJ1-6
CATSPRSGNSPLHF
TGTGCCACCAGCCCGCGGTCAGGGAATTCACCCCTCCACTTT
>TRBV7-2|few|NA|TRBJ2-7
CASSLVVYEQYF
TGTGCCAGCAGCTTAGTAGTGTACGAGCAGTACTTC
>TRBV5-1|few|NA|TRBJ1-3
CASSPSVSGNTIYF
TGCGCCAGCAGTCCGAGTGTCTCTGGAAACACCATATATTTT